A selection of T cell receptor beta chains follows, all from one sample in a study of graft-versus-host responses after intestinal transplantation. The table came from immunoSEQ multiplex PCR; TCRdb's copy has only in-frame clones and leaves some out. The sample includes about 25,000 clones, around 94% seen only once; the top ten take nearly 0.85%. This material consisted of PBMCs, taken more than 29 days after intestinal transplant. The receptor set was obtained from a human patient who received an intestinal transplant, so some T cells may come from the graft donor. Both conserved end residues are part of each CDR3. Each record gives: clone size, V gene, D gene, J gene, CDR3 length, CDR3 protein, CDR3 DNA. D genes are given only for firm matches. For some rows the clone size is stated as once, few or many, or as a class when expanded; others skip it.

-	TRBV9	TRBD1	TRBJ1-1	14	CASSVGTGWTEAFF	TGTGCCAGCAGCGTCGGGACAGGGTGGACTGAAGCTTTCTTT
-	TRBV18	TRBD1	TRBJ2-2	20	CASSPEAPIPRDRETGELFF	TGTGCCAGCTCACCCGAAGCCCCAATCCCCCGGGACAGGGAAACCGGGGAGCTGTTTTTT
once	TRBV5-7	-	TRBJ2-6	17	CASEEDCVQSRANVLTF	TGTGCCAGCGAGGAGGATTGCGTACAAAGTCGGGCCAACGTCCTGACTTTC
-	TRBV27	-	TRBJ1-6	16	CASRRGTRPNNSPLHF	TGTGCCAGCAGGCGTGGGACTAGACCTAATAATTCACCCCTCCACTTT
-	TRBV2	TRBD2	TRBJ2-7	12	CASRREVYEQYF	TGTGCCAGCAGGCGGGAGGTATACGAGCAGTACTTC
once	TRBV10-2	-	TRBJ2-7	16	CASSLSPGRNSYEQYF	TGCGCCAGCAGTCTATCGCCCGGGAGAAACTCCTACGAGCAGTACTTC
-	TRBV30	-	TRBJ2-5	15	CAWSATRQGGETQYF	TGTGCCTGGAGTGCCACCCGCCAGGGAGGAGAGACCCAGTACTTC
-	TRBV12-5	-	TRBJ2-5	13	CASGPGTQETQYF	TGTGCTAGTGGTCCCGGGACCCAAGAGACCCAGTACTTC
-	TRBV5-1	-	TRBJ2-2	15	CASSFTGPNTGELFF	TGCGCCAGCAGCTTCACCGGGCCGAACACCGGGGAGCTGTTTTTT
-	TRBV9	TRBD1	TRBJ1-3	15	CASSATGDSGNTIYF	TGTGCCAGCAGCGCAACAGGGGACTCTGGAAACACCATATATTTT